This T cell receptor (beta chain) was captured in a study of T cells after yellow fever vaccination. The ends lost 2 bases at V and 0 bases at J; junction bases unmatched: 3. Germline-derived CDR1 and CDR2 are SGHRS and YFSETQ. This CDR3 comprises 16 residues. Template switching with 5'RACE generated the TCR cDNA and added a universal primer site and UMIs. TCRdb re-called the 5' RACE reads with MiXCR, one entry per CDR3 protein. The sample consists of a few hundred thousand distinct CDR3 sequences, around 7% of them appearing once. This clonotype was seen only a few times. Its specificity is unknown. Overall study results and limits: Although most clonotypes did not, a small share appeared in both CD4 and CD8 compartments.

The chain uses TRBV5-1 and TRBJ2-3; 10 positions match TRBD2. Specimen: PBMCs, collected about 41 days after the first yellow fever vaccination. The sequence derives from a man younger than 30 who received the YFV17D yellow fever vaccine. CDR3 in amino acids: CASSFSGGISTDTQYF. DNA of the CDR3: TGCGCCAGCAGCTTTAGCGGGGGGATCAGCACAGATACGCAGTATTTT. Drawing the rest from reference TRBV5-1 and TRBJ2-3, the complete variable domain is KAGVTQTPRYLIKTRGQQVTLSCSPISGHRSVSWYQQTPGQGLQFLFEYFSETQRNKGNFPGRFSGRQFSNSRSEMNVSTLELGDSALYLCASSFSGGISTDTQYFGPGTRLTVL.